This record covers a single T cell receptor beta chain. The source of the sample is a study of control samples from healthy donors and cancer patients. Generated by immunoSEQ multiplex PCR, the TCRdb table keeps only in-frame clones and is missing some. The table includes about 130,000 clones, approximately 90% detected once. The germline CDR1 and CDR2 sequences are MDHEN and SYDVKM. The CDR3 loop spans 14 amino acids. V lost 6 bases to trimming and J lost 5 bases; unmatched junction nucleotides: 8. The clonotype comes from a man aged 50-60 years in good health. The specimen was blood. The genes are TRBV28 and TRBJ2-5; 8 nucleotides line up with TRBD1. The CDR3 sequence: CASSLRGRTETQYF. The CDR3, as DNA: TGTGCCAGCAGCCTCAGGGGGCGCACCGAGACCCAGTACTTC.